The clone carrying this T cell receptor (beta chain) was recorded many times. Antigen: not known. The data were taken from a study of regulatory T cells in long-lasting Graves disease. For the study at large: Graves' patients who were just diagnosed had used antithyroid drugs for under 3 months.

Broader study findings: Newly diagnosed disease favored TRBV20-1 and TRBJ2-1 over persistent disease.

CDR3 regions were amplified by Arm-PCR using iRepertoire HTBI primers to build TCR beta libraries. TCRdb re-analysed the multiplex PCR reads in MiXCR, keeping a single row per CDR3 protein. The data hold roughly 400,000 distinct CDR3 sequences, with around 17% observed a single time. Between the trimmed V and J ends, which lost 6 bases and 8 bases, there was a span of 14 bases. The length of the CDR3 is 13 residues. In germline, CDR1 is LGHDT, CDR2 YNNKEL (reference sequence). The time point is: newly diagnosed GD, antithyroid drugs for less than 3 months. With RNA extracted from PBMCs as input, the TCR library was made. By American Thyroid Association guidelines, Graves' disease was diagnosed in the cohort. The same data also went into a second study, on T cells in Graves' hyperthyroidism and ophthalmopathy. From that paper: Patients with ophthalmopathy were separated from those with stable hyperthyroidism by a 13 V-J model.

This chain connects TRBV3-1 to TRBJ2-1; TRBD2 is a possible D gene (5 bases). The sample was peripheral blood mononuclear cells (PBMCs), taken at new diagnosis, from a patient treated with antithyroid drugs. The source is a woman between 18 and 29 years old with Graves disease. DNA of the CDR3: TGTGCCAGCAGACACATAACGAGGGATGAGCAGTTCTTC. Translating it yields CASRHITRDEQFF.